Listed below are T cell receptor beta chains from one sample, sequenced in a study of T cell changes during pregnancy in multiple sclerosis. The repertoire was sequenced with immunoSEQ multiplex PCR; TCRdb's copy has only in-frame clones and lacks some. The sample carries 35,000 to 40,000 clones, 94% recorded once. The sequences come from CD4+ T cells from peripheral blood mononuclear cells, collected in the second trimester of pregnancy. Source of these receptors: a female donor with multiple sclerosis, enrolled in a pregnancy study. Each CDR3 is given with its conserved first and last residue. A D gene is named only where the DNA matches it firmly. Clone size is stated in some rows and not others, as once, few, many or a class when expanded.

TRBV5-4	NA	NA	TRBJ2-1	CASSQEGFEQFF	TGTGCCAGCAGCCAGGAAGGCTTTGAGCAGTTCTTC
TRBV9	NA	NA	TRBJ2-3	CASSSPSGRGRTDTQYF	TGTGCCAGCAGCTCTCCCAGCGGCAGGGGAAGGACAGATACGCAGTATTTT
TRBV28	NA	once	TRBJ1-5	CASSPLRGNTNQPQHF	TGTGCCAGCAGCCCCCTCAGGGGAAATACCAATCAGCCCCAGCATTTT
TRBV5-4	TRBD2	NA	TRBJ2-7	CASSPTGLAGGREWGEQYF	TGTGCCAGCAGCCCTACGGGACTAGCGGGGGGCCGGGAATGGGGCGAGCAGTACTTC
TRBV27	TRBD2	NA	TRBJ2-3	CASSLLAGKGTDTQYF	TGTGCCAGCAGTTTGCTAGCGGGAAAGGGCACAGATACGCAGTATTTT
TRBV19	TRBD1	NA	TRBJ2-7	CASRGQDLREQYF	TGTGCCAGTAGGGGACAGGACCTTAGAGAGCAGTACTTC
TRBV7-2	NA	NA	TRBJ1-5	CASSPAGGDQPQHF	TGTGCCAGCAGCCCAGCCGGGGGGGATCAGCCCCAGCATTTT
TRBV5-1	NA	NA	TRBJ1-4	CASSPLGGATNEKLFF	TGCGCCAGCAGCCCCTTGGGGGGGGCAACTAATGAAAAACTGTTTTTT
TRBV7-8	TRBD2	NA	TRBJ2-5	CASSIGLAETQYF	TGTGCCAGCAGCATCGGACTAGCGGAGACCCAGTACTTC
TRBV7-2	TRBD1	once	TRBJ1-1	CASSFLRQGGTEAFF	TGTGCCAGCAGCTTTCTTAGACAGGGGGGCACTGAAGCTTTCTTT
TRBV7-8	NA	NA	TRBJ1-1	CASSLQGNTEAFF	TGTGCCAGCAGCTTACAGGGGAACACTGAAGCTTTCTTT
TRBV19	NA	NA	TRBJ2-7	CASSTKALGVLGEQYF	TGTGCCAGTAGTACCAAGGCTCTAGGTGTCTTGGGCGAGCAGTACTTC
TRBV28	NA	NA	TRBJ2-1	CASRQVSSYNEQFF	TGTGCCAGCAGGCAGGTGAGCTCCTACAATGAGCAGTTCTTC
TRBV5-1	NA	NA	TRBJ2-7	CASRLRDYEQYF	TGCGCCAGCAGGTTGCGGGACTACGAGCAGTACTTC
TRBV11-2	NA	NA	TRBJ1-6	CASSPGFAGSPLHF	TGTGCCAGCAGCCCCGGATTTGCGGGTTCACCCCTCCACTTT
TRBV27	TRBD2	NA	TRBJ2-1	CASSLTSGPPQQFF	TGTGCCAGCAGTTTAACTAGCGGCCCCCCCCAGCAGTTCTTC
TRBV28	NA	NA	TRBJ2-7	CASSRSGEQYF	TGTGCCAGCAGTCGTTCGGGGGAGCAGTACTTC